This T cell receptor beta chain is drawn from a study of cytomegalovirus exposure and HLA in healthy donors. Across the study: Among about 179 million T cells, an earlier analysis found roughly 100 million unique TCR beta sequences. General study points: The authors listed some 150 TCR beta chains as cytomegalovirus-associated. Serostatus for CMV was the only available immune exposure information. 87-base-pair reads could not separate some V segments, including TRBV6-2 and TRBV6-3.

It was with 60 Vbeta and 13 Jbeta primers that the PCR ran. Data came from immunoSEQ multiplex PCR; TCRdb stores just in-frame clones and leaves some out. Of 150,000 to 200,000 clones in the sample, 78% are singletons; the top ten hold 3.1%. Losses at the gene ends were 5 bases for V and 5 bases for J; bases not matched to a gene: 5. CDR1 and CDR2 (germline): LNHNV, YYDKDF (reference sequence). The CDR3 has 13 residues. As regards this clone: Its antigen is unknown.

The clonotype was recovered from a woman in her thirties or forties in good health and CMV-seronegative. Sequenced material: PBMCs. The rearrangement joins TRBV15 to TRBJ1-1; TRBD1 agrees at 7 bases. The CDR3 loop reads CATSSRRGTEAFF. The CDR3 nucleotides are TGTGCCACCAGCTCGCGCAGGGGGACTGAAGCTTTCTTT.